The sample holds many counts of the clone carrying this T cell receptor beta chain. Its antigen is not identified. Healthy Caucasians provided all donations. The germline CDR1 and CDR2 sequences are SGHRS and YFSETQ. V lost 4 bases to trimming and J lost 7 bases; unmatched junction nucleotides: 3. The CDR3 loop spans 12 amino acids. TCRdb passed the 5' RACE reads through MiXCR, listing each CDR3 protein once. The data hold a few hundred thousand distinct CDR3 sequences, with approximately 9.6% observed a single time. This sample is part of a study of identical twins. Study-wide results and limits: Excess twin sharing in beta out-of-frame sequences was weaker. Invariant T cells like MAIT and iNKT could partly confound the zero-insertion analyses. Carriage of fewer insertions was seen in abundant cord blood beta clonotypes, whereas memory repertoires showed none.

These data were also filed under a second study, of yellow fever vaccine responses in identical twins.

The sequenced material came from PBMCs. The source of this sequence is a woman under 30 in good health. The chain combines TRBV5-1 with TRBJ2-7; 9 bases map to TRBD1. The CDR3 sequence is CASSVDRGEQYF. In nucleotides, the CDR3 is TGCGCCAGCAGCGTGGACAGGGGAGAGCAGTACTTC. Full variable domain (outside the CDR3, taken from reference TRBV5-1 and TRBJ2-7): KAGVTQTPRYLIKTRGQQVTLSCSPISGHRSVSWYQQTPGQGLQFLFEYFSETQRNKGNFPGRFSGRQFSNSRSEMNVSTLELGDSALYLCASSVDRGEQYFGPGTRLTVT.